These 20 T cell receptor beta chains were all obtained from the same sample, sequenced in a study of vaccination and CD4 T cells after COVID-19. Their cognate antigens are unknown. Treatment given: approximately 9-day PBMC culture with coronavirus spike peptide pools or control peptides (ViraFEST assay). The Oncomine TCR Beta short-read assay was applied to DNA of cultured CD4+ T cells. TCRdb passed the PCR reads through MiXCR, listing each CDR3 protein once. The table lists almost 20,000 distinct CDR3 sequences, about 45% of them singletons. Here the sequenced sample was CD4+ T cells from blood, cultured in vitro, taken after SARS-CoV-2 vaccination. The receptors stem from a human donor who had recovered from COVID-19.

The V and J genes are TRBV20-1 and TRBJ2-5; D gene unclear. Germline V gene lookup returns CDR1 DFQATT and CDR2 SNEGSKA (reference sequence). V was trimmed by 1 base and J by 1 base, leaving 7 bases between them. CDR3 size: 13 residues. The CDR3 protein is CSARVGTQETQYF. DNA for the CDR3: TGCAGTGCTAGAGTCGGCACCCAAGAGACCCAGTACTTC.

V usage is TRBV18 and J usage is TRBJ2-5; 7 bases are shared with TRBD2. The germline V gene encodes CDR1 KGHSH and CDR2 LQKENI. The V segment lost 1 base and the J segment 0 bases; nucleotides outside the gene matches: 2. CDR3 length: 15 amino acids. The CDR3 loop is CASSPLTSDQETQYF. In DNA, the CDR3 is TGTGCCAGCTCACCACTAACTAGCGACCAAGAGACCCAGTACTTC.

The rearrangement links TRBV10-3 to TRBJ1-1; TRBD1 might be the D (5 bases). Germline CDR1 ENHRY, CDR2 SYGVKD. The CDR3 contains 12 residues. Trimming took 10 bases from V and 3 from J, leaving 12 bases between them. The CDR3 spells CATRDVDTEAFF. Here the CDR3 DNA reads TGTGCCACCAGGGACGTAGACACTGAAGCTTTCTTT.

This clonotype turned up a few times. The chain uses TRBV20-1 and TRBJ1-5, with 8 bases aligning to TRBD1. Germline assignment: CDR1 DFQATT and CDR2 SNEGSKA (reference sequence). Trimming removed 6 bases from V and 8 bases from J; junction bases left unmatched: 6. CDR3 length: 12 residues. This CDR3 is CSADRGVEPQHF. The CDR3 DNA reads as TGCAGTGCCGACAGGGGAGTAGAGCCCCAGCATTTT.

The rearrangement uses TRBV11-2 and TRBJ2-2; maybe TRBD2 (6 bases). V lost 2 bases and J lost 4, with 11 bases in between. Germline CDR1 reads SGHAT; CDR2 reads FQNNGV. This CDR3 comprises 15 residues. The CDR3 region is CASSLSLAATGELFF. CDR3 DNA: TGTGCCAGCAGCTTAAGCTTAGCGGCCACCGGGGAGCTGTTTTTT.

J is TRBJ1-1 and V is TRBV9, with no clear D. The V end was cut by 0 bases, the J end by 1 base, with 7 bases between. Germline CDR1 SGDLS, CDR2 YYNGEE. The CDR3 spans 14 residues. CDR3 DNA: TGTGCCAGCAGCGTAGGTTTGGGGAACACTGAAGCTTTCTTT. Amino acids: CASSVGLGNTEAFF.

The J gene is TRBJ2-2, the V gene TRBV7-2; a possible D gene is TRBD2 (6 bases). V gave up 6 bases and J gave up 6 bases, with 11 bases separating them. The CDR3 contains 13 residues. Germline CDR1 and CDR2: SGHTA and FQGNSA. The CDR3 loop is CASRHSGAGELFF. CDR3 DNA: TGTGCCAGCAGGCACTCGGGGGCCGGGGAGCTGTTTTTT.

The rearrangement links TRBV2 to TRBJ2-5; 7 bases match TRBD1. This CDR3 spans 16 amino acids. The germline CDR1 and CDR2 sequences are SNHLY and FYNNEI. J lost 0 bases, V lost 4 bases, and 8 bases had no gene match. This chain's CDR3 is CASSANRGDNQETQYF. DNA for the CDR3: TGTGCCAGCAGTGCTAACAGGGGAGATAACCAAGAGACCCAGTACTTC.

The chain is built from TRBV5-1 and TRBJ2-2; D gene ambiguous. V was cut by 5 bases and J by 8 bases, with 16 bases left in between. This CDR3 comprises 14 residues. Germline CDR1 and CDR2: SGHRS and YFSETQ. The CDR3 loop reads CASSFEGRPGELFF. The DNA for the CDR3 is TGCGCCAGCAGTTTTGAAGGCCGGCCGGGGGAGCTGTTTTTT.

V is TRBV6-2 or TRBV6-3 and J is TRBJ1-5; 10 bases match TRBD1. Germline CDR1 and CDR2: MNHEY and SVGEGT. The V segment lost 6 bases and the J segment 6 bases; nucleotides outside the gene matches: 14. CDR3 length: 17 residues. The CDR3: CASSGIRGTGATQPQHF. Written as DNA, the CDR3 is TGTGCCAGCAGCGGAATTCGCGGGACAGGGGCCACTCAGCCCCAGCATTTT.

The rearrangement uses TRBV6-1 and TRBJ1-6, with no clear D. CDR1 is MNHNS and CDR2 is SASEGT in the germline V gene. The V end was cut by 10 bases, the J end by 6 bases, with 13 bases between. CDR3 length equals 13 residues. CDR3 in DNA: TGTGCCACCTCCGGAACAGCTAATTCACCCCTCCACTTT. It encodes CATSGTANSPLHF.

The CDR3 region has the DNA TGTGCCAGCAGCTTTACGACAGTCTCTGGAAACACCATATATTTT. Protein sequence: CASSFTTVSGNTIYF. The rearrangement joins TRBV11-3 to TRBJ1-3; the D gene is possibly TRBD1 (5 bases). The CDR3 runs 15 residues. Germline V lookup: CDR1 SGHNT, CDR2 YENEEA. V gave up 3 bases and J gave up 0 bases, with 9 bases separating them.

V usage is TRBV11-2 and J usage is TRBJ2-7; unclear D gene. Between the trimmed V and J ends, which lost 5 bases and 6 bases, there was a span of 11 bases. From germline, CDR1 is SGHAT and CDR2 FQNNGV. The CDR3 is made up of 12 amino acids. CDR3 residues: CASSQTGGEQYF. CDR3 DNA sequence: TGTGCCAGCAGCCAAACGGGCGGCGAGCAGTACTTC.

This clonotype is labeled large. The chain employs TRBV20-1 and TRBJ2-1; D gene ambiguous. V was trimmed by 4 bases and J by 6 bases, leaving 10 bases between them. The CDR3 has 12 residues. Looked up from germline, CDR1 is DFQATT and CDR2 is SNEGSKA (reference sequence). The CDR3 nucleotides are TGCAGTGCTAAAGGGCCCTTCAATGAGCAGTTCTTC. Its protein product is CSAKGPFNEQFF.

The V call is TRBV4-2, the J call TRBJ1-1, with a possible D match to TRBD1 (5 bases). CDR1 is LGHNA and CDR2 is YNFKEQ in the germline V gene. Trimming cost V 0 bases and J 3 bases, with 23 bases left between them. This CDR3 has 19 residues. CDR3 bases: TGTGCCAGCAGCCAAGATCCCCTCCCCAGGTACCAAGGGGACACTGAAGCTTTCTTT. Translating gives CASSQDPLPRYQGDTEAFF.

This clonotype was observed a handful of times. The chain links TRBV25-1 to TRBJ1-6, with D possibly being TRBD1 (5 bases). CDR1 MGHDK and CDR2 SYGVNS come from the germline V gene. The CDR3 is made up of 12 amino acids. V gave up 4 bases and J gave up 8 bases, with 6 bases separating them. Here the CDR3 reads CASSGGDSPLHF. DNA for the CDR3: TGTGCCAGCAGTGGGGGCGATTCACCCCTCCACTTT.

The J gene is TRBJ2-7, the V gene TRBV28; 7 positions agree with TRBD2. This CDR3 spans 16 amino acids. Germline V gene sequence: CDR1 MDHEN, CDR2 SYDVKM. The V gene end was trimmed by 6 bases and the J gene end by 3 bases; junction bases not matched to a gene: 14. The CDR3 region is CASRSGGGVGRYEQYF. The CDR3 nucleotides read TGTGCCAGCAGATCAGGCGGGGGAGTGGGCCGCTACGAGCAGTACTTC.

Notes on this clonotype: A read error may account for a junction end that differs from germline. This chain links TRBV5-4 with TRBJ1-1, with D possibly being TRBD1 (6 bases). This CDR3 is 14 amino acids long. The germline V gene encodes CDR1 SGHNT and CDR2 YYREEE (reference sequence). The CDR3, as DNA: TGTGCCAGCAGGTTGGGGACAACTAACACTGAAGCTTTCTTT. Encoded protein: CASRLGTTNTEAFF.

This clonotype was picked up a small number of times. CDR3 nucleotide sequence: TGCGCCAGCAGTGAGTCGGGCCAGCCCCAGCATTTT. This gives the protein CASSESGQPQHF. The chain recombines TRBV10-1 with TRBJ1-5; D not resolved. The CDR3 length is 12 residues. Per the germline V gene, CDR1 is WNHNN and CDR2 is SYGVQD (reference sequence). V dropped 0 bases and J dropped 7 bases, with 4 bases sitting between them.

The chain employs TRBV20-1 and TRBJ2-2; tentatively, D is TRBD1 or TRBD2 (7 bases each). The CDR3 length is 14 residues. The ends were cut back, 4 bases at V and 6 bases at J, with 15 bases in the middle. CDR1 is DFQATT, CDR2 SNEGSKA, per germline (reference sequence). The CDR3 here is CSATQPGGAGELFF. The CDR3 DNA follows: TGCAGTGCTACACAACCAGGGGGGGCCGGGGAGCTGTTTTTT.